The following is a TCR beta chain sequence with its context. Which antigen it targets is not known. Per-base quality was not reported, and no clone a single base away is much larger than it. The trial excluded patients who had a history of autoimmune disease or who were on systemic immunosuppression. Peripheral blood for TCR sequencing was drawn from every dose cohort at baseline, at cycle 4 day 1 and at cycle 7 day 1. Samples were obtained from an open-label, multicenter, first-in-human phase I dose-escalation trial of ivuxolimab. The trial enrolled adults with locally advanced or metastatic head and neck squamous cell, hepatocellular, melanoma or renal cell carcinoma. Before TCR sequencing, CD4+ T cells and CD8+ T cells were sorted from peripheral blood as separate populations. This sample is part of a study of OX40 agonist ivuxolimab in advanced cancers. With respect to the entire study: The costimulatory receptor OX40 (CD134) was targeted by ivuxolimab, a fully human IgG2 agonistic monoclonal antibody. Three dose-escalation patients achieved partial responses, one with hepatocellular carcinoma and two with cutaneous melanoma. The dose-escalation cohort was about 83% male with a mean age of about 58 years, ranging from roughly 20 to 85. Peripheral TCRbeta sequencing aimed to test whether ivuxolimab altered TCR sequence diversity and caused clonal T-cell expansion. The paper describes the monotherapy dose-escalation part (N of about 52 patients) of the phase I trial of ivuxolimab. Among the roughly 50 dose-escalation patients, around 19 had hepatocellular carcinoma, roughly 15 melanoma, 9 renal cell carcinoma and 9 head and neck cancer. Intravenous ivuxolimab was administered to patients every 2 weeks at six dose levels: 0.01, 0.1, 0.3, 1.5, 3 and 10 mg/kg. Patients were allowed to have had prior anti-PD-1, anti-PD-L1 or anti-CTLA-4 therapy, and more than 35% of the dose-escalation patients had been treated with checkpoint inhibitors.

General conclusions and limits of the study: Which antigens the clonally expanded peripheral T cells were specific for was not determined. At doses of 0.1 to 3.0 mg/kg, clonal expansion of both CD4+ and CD8+ T cells in blood was seen between baseline and week 6. After ivuxolimab, more expanded clones were found on average in CD8+ T cells than in CD4+ T cells. Low levels of normalized T-cell clonal expansion were also seen in some patients who did not respond. In the 0.1-3.0 mg/kg groups, partial responders had among the lowest normalized peripheral clonal expansion, particularly in CD8+ T cells.

A distance of 14 bases separates the germline ends of V and J, which lose 0 bases and 2 bases respectively. Taken from cysteine to phenylalanine, the CDR3 has 16 residues. Only the CDR3 portion is preserved as DNA: 48 bases, with reading frame beginning at the first base. The germline V gene (reference sequence) specifies SEHNR as CDR1 and FQNEAQ as CDR2. Genomic DNA was isolated from the sorted cells so that the TCRbeta CDR3 region could be sequenced. The immunoSEQ Assay was used to sequence the TCRbeta CDR3 regions. TCRdb provides this immuneACCESS table in a form limited to in-frame rearrangements. Some clones are lacking; in checked studies, under half of them reflect an unresolved V gene, and why the rest are absent is not known. The table for this sample lists around 76,000 clones; 75% to 90% of them were counted only once. 2.5% to 3% of the sample goes to the ten largest clones.

This receptor was identified in an adult with an advanced solid tumor such as melanoma, head and neck, liver or kidney cancer. The chain links TRBV7-9 with TRBJ2-7; TRBD1 might be the D gene, on 6 matching bases. Sequenced material: CD4+ or CD8+ T cells sorted from blood, taken in a trial of the OX40 agonist ivuxolimab. This receptor carries the CDR3 CASSLAQRGNPYEQYF. In nucleotide form, the sequence is TGTGCCAGCAGCTTAGCCCAAAGGGGGAACCCCTACGAGCAGTACTTC.